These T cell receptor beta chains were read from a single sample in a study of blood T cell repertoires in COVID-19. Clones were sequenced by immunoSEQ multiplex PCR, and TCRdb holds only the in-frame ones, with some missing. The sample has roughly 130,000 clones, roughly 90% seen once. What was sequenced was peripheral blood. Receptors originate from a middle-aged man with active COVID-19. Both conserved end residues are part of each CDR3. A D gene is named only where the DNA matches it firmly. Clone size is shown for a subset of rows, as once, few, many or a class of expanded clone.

CDR3aa: CASSWTGQGTEAFF
CDR3nt: TGTGCCAGTAGTTGGACAGGTCAGGGGACTGAAGCTTTCTTT
abundance: .
d_gene: TRBD1
v_gene: TRBV19
j_gene: TRBJ1-1

CDR3aa: CASSSRTSGAIFEQYF
CDR3nt: TGTGCCAGCAGTTCGAGGACTAGCGGGGCCATCTTCGAGCAGTATTTT
abundance: .
d_gene: TRBD2
v_gene: TRBV27
j_gene: TRBJ2-3

CDR3aa: CASSGSVASYNEQFF
CDR3nt: TGTGCCAGCAGCGGCAGCGTGGCCTCCTACAATGAGCAGTTCTTC
abundance: .
d_gene: .
v_gene: TRBV9
j_gene: TRBJ2-1

CDR3aa: CSVDRTYNEQFF
CDR3nt: TGCAGCGTTGATCGGACTTACAATGAGCAGTTCTTC
abundance: .
d_gene: .
v_gene: TRBV29-1
j_gene: TRBJ2-1

CDR3aa: CASGLESINYGYTF
CDR3nt: TGTGCTAGTGGTTTGGAGAGTATTAACTATGGCTACACCTTC
abundance: .
d_gene: .
v_gene: TRBV12-5
j_gene: TRBJ1-2

CDR3aa: CASSIAGQLYEQYF
CDR3nt: TGTGCCAGTAGTATAGCGGGACAGCTCTACGAGCAGTACTTC
abundance: .
d_gene: TRBD1
v_gene: TRBV19
j_gene: TRBJ2-7

CDR3aa: CATSRAGSGGSADTQYF
CDR3nt: TGTGCCACCAGCAGAGCGGGTAGCGGGGGGTCTGCAGATACGCAGTATTTT
abundance: .
d_gene: TRBD2
v_gene: TRBV15
j_gene: TRBJ2-3

CDR3aa: CASSLYRTGELFF
CDR3nt: TGTGCCAGCAGTTTGTACAGGACCGGGGAGCTGTTTTTT
abundance: .
d_gene: .
v_gene: TRBV12-3/TRBV12-4
j_gene: TRBJ2-2

CDR3aa: CASSSPGTLAGELFF
CDR3nt: TGTGCCAGCAGCTCACCTGGGACTCTTGCCGGGGAGCTGTTTTTT
abundance: .
d_gene: .
v_gene: TRBV7-9
j_gene: TRBJ2-2

CDR3aa: CASSLRQGYEQYF
CDR3nt: TGCGCCAGCAGCTTGAGACAGGGATACGAGCAGTACTTC
abundance: .
d_gene: TRBD1
v_gene: TRBV5-1
j_gene: TRBJ2-7

CDR3aa: CASSASGTSTDTQYF
CDR3nt: TGTGCCAGCAGTGCTAGCGGAACTAGCACAGATACGCAGTATTTT
abundance: .
d_gene: TRBD2
v_gene: TRBV28
j_gene: TRBJ2-3

CDR3aa: CASSITSGETQYF
CDR3nt: TGTGCCAGTAGTATTACTAGCGGGGAGACCCAGTACTTC
abundance: .
d_gene: TRBD2
v_gene: TRBV19
j_gene: TRBJ2-5

CDR3aa: CASGRGQGVYGYTF
CDR3nt: TGTGCCAGCGGGAGAGGACAGGGGGTCTATGGCTACACCTTC
abundance: .
d_gene: TRBD1
v_gene: TRBV19
j_gene: TRBJ1-2

CDR3aa: CSAPAGGTYNEQFF
CDR3nt: TGCAGCGCGCCAGCGGGAGGCACCTACAATGAGCAGTTCTTC
abundance: .
d_gene: TRBD2
v_gene: TRBV29-1
j_gene: TRBJ2-1

CDR3aa: CASSFGVLSYEQYF
CDR3nt: TGTGCCAGCAGCTTTGGAGTCCTTTCCTACGAGCAGTACTTC
abundance: .
d_gene: .
v_gene: TRBV5-6
j_gene: TRBJ2-7

CDR3aa: CASRAGGHYGYTF
CDR3nt: TGTGCCAGCAGGGCGGGGGGGCACTATGGCTACACCTTC
abundance: .
d_gene: .
v_gene: TRBV6-5
j_gene: TRBJ1-2

CDR3aa: CASSVVPSRQSTQYF
CDR3nt: TGTGCCAGCAGCGTAGTCCCTAGCAGGCAGTCTACGCAGTATTTT
abundance: .
d_gene: .
v_gene: TRBV9
j_gene: TRBJ2-3

CDR3aa: CASSAIQAAGETQYF
CDR3nt: TGTGCCAGCAGTGCAATTCAGGCGGCAGGGGAGACCCAGTACTTC
abundance: .
d_gene: .
v_gene: TRBV2
j_gene: TRBJ2-5

CDR3aa: CASSVNTEHYGYTF
CDR3nt: TGCGCCAGCAGCGTGAACACAGAGCACTATGGCTACACCTTC
abundance: .
d_gene: .
v_gene: TRBV5-1
j_gene: TRBJ1-2

CDR3aa: CAWSVTDHGYTF
CDR3nt: TGTGCCTGGAGTGTAACTGATCATGGCTACACCTTC
abundance: .
d_gene: .
v_gene: TRBV30
j_gene: TRBJ1-2

CDR3aa: CASTPPSSNTQYF
CDR3nt: TGCGCCAGCACTCCGCCTAGTTCAAATACGCAGTATTTT
abundance: once
d_gene: .
v_gene: TRBV5-1
j_gene: TRBJ2-3

CDR3aa: CASSQDHRANTEAFF
CDR3nt: TGTGCCAGCAGCCAAGATCACAGGGCTAACACTGAAGCTTTCTTT
abundance: .
d_gene: .
v_gene: TRBV4-2
j_gene: TRBJ1-1

CDR3aa: CASSREQGVTDTQYF
CDR3nt: TGTGCCAGCAGCCGTGAACAGGGAGTCACAGATACGCAGTATTTT
abundance: .
d_gene: .
v_gene: TRBV9
j_gene: TRBJ2-3

CDR3aa: CATSDQLSGQGDPKRDTQYF
CDR3nt: TGTGCCACCAGTGACCAACTGTCCGGACAGGGGGACCCGAAGAGGGATACGCAGTATTTT
abundance: .
d_gene: TRBD1
v_gene: TRBV24-1
j_gene: TRBJ2-3

CDR3aa: CSVGITTNEKLFF
CDR3nt: TGCAGCGTTGGTATTACAACTAATGAAAAACTGTTTTTT
abundance: .
d_gene: .
v_gene: TRBV29-1
j_gene: TRBJ1-4

CDR3aa: CASSSGETQYF
CDR3nt: TGCGCCAGCAGCTCCGGGGAGACCCAGTACTTC
abundance: .
d_gene: .
v_gene: TRBV5-1
j_gene: TRBJ2-5

CDR3aa: CASSQGSLAGSFETQYF
CDR3nt: TGTGCCAGCAGCCAAGGATCGCTAGCGGGGAGTTTTGAGACCCAGTACTTC
abundance: .
d_gene: TRBD2
v_gene: TRBV3-1/TRBV3-2
j_gene: TRBJ2-5

CDR3aa: CASSTSGRSYNEQFF
CDR3nt: TGTGCCAGCAGCACAAGCGGGCGCTCCTACAATGAGCAGTTCTTC
abundance: .
d_gene: .
v_gene: TRBV11-3
j_gene: TRBJ2-1

CDR3aa: CASRKNRGFGSYNEQFF
CDR3nt: TGTGCCAGCCGGAAGAACCGGGGTTTTGGCTCCTACAATGAGCAGTTCTTC
abundance: .
d_gene: .
v_gene: TRBV13
j_gene: TRBJ2-1

CDR3aa: CASSLASGSKETQYF
CDR3nt: TGTGCCAGCAGCTTAGCTAGCGGGAGTAAAGAGACCCAGTACTTC
abundance: .
d_gene: TRBD2
v_gene: TRBV7-9
j_gene: TRBJ2-5

CDR3aa: CASSLFGRGTDTQYF
CDR3nt: TGCGCCAGCAGCTTATTCGGGAGAGGCACAGATACGCAGTATTTT
abundance: .
d_gene: .
v_gene: TRBV5-1
j_gene: TRBJ2-3

CDR3aa: CASSAGGAVDTQYF
CDR3nt: TGTGCCAGTAGTGCTGGGGGCGCAGTAGATACGCAGTATTTT
abundance: .
d_gene: .
v_gene: TRBV19
j_gene: TRBJ2-3

CDR3aa: CACQAGTGGGQPQHF
CDR3nt: TGTGCCTGTCAAGCAGGGACAGGGGGCGGTCAGCCCCAGCATTTT
abundance: .
d_gene: TRBD1
v_gene: TRBV30
j_gene: TRBJ1-5

CDR3aa: CASSSPALSGSATDTQYF
CDR3nt: TGTGCCAGCAGCTCCCCAGCCCTTAGCGGGAGTGCCACAGATACGCAGTATTTT
abundance: .
d_gene: TRBD2
v_gene: TRBV5-4
j_gene: TRBJ2-3

CDR3aa: CASRNNRGNTIYF
CDR3nt: TGTGCCAGCAGAAACAACAGGGGAAACACCATATATTTT
abundance: .
d_gene: .
v_gene: TRBV6-5
j_gene: TRBJ1-3

CDR3aa: CASRDPTGRNTEAFF
CDR3nt: TGTGCCAGTCGCGACCCGACAGGCCGGAACACTGAAGCTTTCTTT
abundance: once
d_gene: .
v_gene: TRBV7-2
j_gene: TRBJ1-1

CDR3aa: CASSKEVAGFYEQYF
CDR3nt: TGTGCCAGCAGCAAAGAAGTGGCAGGGTTCTACGAGCAGTACTTC
abundance: .
d_gene: .
v_gene: TRBV7-2
j_gene: TRBJ2-7

CDR3aa: CASSRSDTQYF
CDR3nt: TGTGCCAGCAGTCGGTCGGATACGCAGTATTTT
abundance: .
d_gene: .
v_gene: TRBV2
j_gene: TRBJ2-3

CDR3aa: CASSAGQFNVLTF
CDR3nt: TGTGCCAGCAGCGCCGGACAGTTCAACGTCCTGACTTTC
abundance: .
d_gene: .
v_gene: TRBV9
j_gene: TRBJ2-6

CDR3aa: CASSLSVNSGNTIYF
CDR3nt: TGTGCCAGCAGTCTCAGCGTTAACTCTGGAAACACCATATATTTT
abundance: .
d_gene: .
v_gene: TRBV6-5
j_gene: TRBJ1-3

CDR3aa: CASSNPGVNTEAFF
CDR3nt: TGTGCCAGCAGCAACCCAGGGGTGAACACTGAAGCTTTCTTT
abundance: .
d_gene: .
v_gene: TRBV14
j_gene: TRBJ1-1

CDR3aa: CASSHSRVLGSDTQYF
CDR3nt: TGCGCCAGCAGCCATTCCCGGGTCCTAGGATCAGATACGCAGTATTTT
abundance: .
d_gene: .
v_gene: TRBV5-1
j_gene: TRBJ2-3

CDR3aa: CASSSPGAGGLLSYNEQFF
CDR3nt: TGTGCCAGCAGCTCCCCTGGAGCGGGGGGACTTCTCTCCTACAATGAGCAGTTCTTC
abundance: .
d_gene: TRBD2
v_gene: TRBV7-2
j_gene: TRBJ2-1

CDR3aa: CASSPTGVYGYTF
CDR3nt: TGTGCCAGCAGCCCAACAGGGGTCTATGGCTACACCTTC
abundance: .
d_gene: TRBD1
v_gene: TRBV6-5
j_gene: TRBJ1-2

CDR3aa: CASSFADTQYF
CDR3nt: TGTGCCAGCAGCTTCGCAGATACGCAGTATTTT
abundance: once
d_gene: .
v_gene: TRBV7-9
j_gene: TRBJ2-3

CDR3aa: CASSYQIQGAYGYTF
CDR3nt: TGTGCCAGCAGTTACCAAATTCAGGGGGCCTATGGCTACACCTTC
abundance: few
d_gene: TRBD1
v_gene: TRBV6-5
j_gene: TRBJ1-2

CDR3aa: CASSSRSRDFNEKLFF
CDR3nt: TGTGCCAGCAGTTCCCGGTCGCGGGACTTCAATGAAAAACTGTTTTTT
abundance: few
d_gene: .
v_gene: TRBV27
j_gene: TRBJ1-4

CDR3aa: CSARDRETQYF
CDR3nt: TGCAGTGCTAGAGACAGGGAGACCCAGTACTTC
abundance: .
d_gene: .
v_gene: TRBV20-1
j_gene: TRBJ2-5

CDR3aa: CASSLSVENEQFF
CDR3nt: TGTGCCAGCAGCTTATCTGTCGAGAATGAGCAGTTCTTC
abundance: .
d_gene: .
v_gene: TRBV11-3
j_gene: TRBJ2-1

CDR3aa: CSVLRPLGGELFF
CDR3nt: TGCAGCGTTCTACGACCTCTAGGCGGGGAGCTGTTTTTT
abundance: .
d_gene: .
v_gene: TRBV29-1
j_gene: TRBJ2-2

CDR3aa: CAWGTGMKGNTIYF
CDR3nt: TGTGCCTGGGGTACAGGGATGAAAGGAAACACCATATATTTT
abundance: once
d_gene: .
v_gene: TRBV30
j_gene: TRBJ1-3

CDR3aa: CASSPTRTSQETQYF
CDR3nt: TGTGCCAGCAGCCCAACCCGGACTAGTCAAGAGACCCAGTACTTC
abundance: .
d_gene: TRBD2
v_gene: TRBV11-2
j_gene: TRBJ2-5

CDR3aa: CASSDGTSPSTAGRYTQYF
CDR3nt: TGTGCCAGCAGTGATGGGACTAGCCCCTCAACCGCCGGGAGGTATACGCAGTATTTT
abundance: .
d_gene: TRBD2
v_gene: TRBV28
j_gene: TRBJ2-3

CDR3aa: CASSGQRERRETQYF
CDR3nt: TGTGCCAGCAGCGGGCAGCGGGAGAGGCGGGAGACCCAGTACTTC
abundance: .
d_gene: TRBD2
v_gene: TRBV6-5
j_gene: TRBJ2-5

CDR3aa: CASSAPGDSSGNTIYF
CDR3nt: TGTGCCAGCAGTGCACCGGGGGACAGCTCTGGAAACACCATATATTTT
abundance: .
d_gene: TRBD1
v_gene: TRBV6-2/TRBV6-3
j_gene: TRBJ1-3

CDR3aa: CASSLSRTGTEAFF
CDR3nt: TGTGCCAGCAGCCTCTCAAGGACAGGGACTGAAGCTTTCTTT
abundance: .
d_gene: TRBD1
v_gene: TRBV14
j_gene: TRBJ1-1

CDR3aa: CASNIKCPGAFF
CDR3nt: TGTGCCAGCAATATTAAGTGCCCGGGGGCTTTCTTT
abundance: .
d_gene: .
v_gene: TRBV25-1
j_gene: TRBJ1-1